The 18 T cell receptor beta chains below were found in one sample sequenced in a study of Graves' ophthalmopathy and Graves' hyperthyroidism. Amplification targeted the TCR beta CDR3 regions, with RNA transcripts as the source material. First-round RT-PCR relied on HTBI primers, and a second-round multiplex PCR came next. TCRdb itself ran the multiplex PCR reads through MiXCR, one entry per CDR3 protein. The sample includes under 350,000 distinct CDR3 sequences, roughly a sixth seen only once; the top ten take roughly an eighth. Sequences were obtained from peripheral blood. The receptors here all came from an adult man with Graves' ophthalmopathy.

This clonotype has at least ten counts. The chain combines TRBV15 with TRBJ1-5, with 7 bases lining up with TRBD1. This CDR3 region has 15 residues. Trimming took 4 bases from V and 2 from J; bases not matched to a gene: 5. From germline, CDR1 is LNHNV and CDR2 YYDKDF (reference sequence). Here the CDR3 DNA reads TGTGCCACCAGCACAGACAGGGTTCGCAATCAGCCCCAGCATTTT. Encoded protein: CATSTDRVRNQPQHF.

This clonotype was counted ten times or more. The rearrangement joins TRBV4-1 to TRBJ2-7; D is ambiguous. CDR3 length equals 14 residues. Trimming shortened V by 1 base and J by 0 bases, and 7 bases separated the two germline ends. The germline V gene encodes CDR1 MGHRA and CDR2 YSYEKL. The CDR3 DNA reads as TGCGCCAGCAGCCAAGTCCAGTTCTCCTACGAGCAGTACTTC. This translates into CASSQVQFSYEQYF.

At least ten counts were recorded for this clonotype. V usage is TRBV18 and J usage is TRBJ2-7; 11 bases agree with TRBD1. CDR1 is KGHSH, CDR2 LQKENI, per germline. CDR3 length: 14 residues. The V segment lost 6 bases and the J segment 3 bases; nucleotides outside the gene matches: 4. CDR3: CASSAGTGGYEQYF. The CDR3 nucleotides read TGTGCCAGCTCGGCCGGGACAGGGGGCTACGAGCAGTACTTC.

This clonotype was counted many times. The J gene is TRBJ1-1, the V gene TRBV19, with D possibly TRBD1 on 6 matching bases. The CDR3 contains 13 residues. V gave up 7 bases and J gave up 7 bases, with 16 bases separating them. Germline V gene data show CDR1 as LNHDA and CDR2 as SQIVND (reference sequence). As DNA, the CDR3 is TGTGCCAGTACCTCGGACAGCAGGCTTGAAGCTTTCTTT. Translated, it gives CASTSDSRLEAFF.

This clonotype was seen only a few times. This chain connects TRBV18 to TRBJ1-1, with TRBD1 as a possible D gene (6 bases). This CDR3 region has 15 residues. Per germline, CDR1 KGHSH and CDR2 LQKENI. The V gene lost 1 base and the J gene lost 2 bases, with 11 bases spanning the gap. The CDR3 nucleotides are TGTGCCAGCTCACCACAGGCACAGGGTAACACTGAAGCTTTCTTT. Translated: CASSPQAQGNTEAFF.

Many counts were recorded for this clonotype. The chain uses TRBV5-1 and TRBJ2-7; D is perhaps TRBD2 (6 bases). The V end lost 4 bases, the J end lost 7 bases, and 18 bases lay between the germline ends. This CDR3 is 14 amino acids long. Germline V CDR1 and CDR2: SGHRS, YFSETQ. CDR3 nucleotide sequence: TGCGCCAGCAGCAAGGCCCTTGACGCGGGGGAGCAGTACTTC. Residues: CASSKALDAGEQYF.

This clonotype was counted ten times or more. V is TRBV19 and J is TRBJ2-4; weak D call: TRBD2 (5 bases). Trimming took off 6 bases at V and 7 bases at J, with 19 bases between the two ends. This CDR3 comprises 15 residues. Germline CDR1 is LNHDA and CDR2 is SQIVND (reference sequence). The CDR3 sequence: CASSPRSGNYNIQYF. Written as DNA, the CDR3 is TGTGCCAGTAGCCCGAGGTCGGGGAACTACAACATTCAGTACTTC.

This clonotype was seen ten or more times. V gene TRBV20-1 combines with J gene TRBJ1-5; D is ambiguous. CDR3 length equals 11 residues. The V gene's germline CDR1 is DFQATT and CDR2 SNEGSKA (reference sequence). Between the trimmed V and J ends, which lost 6 bases and 5 bases, there was a span of 8 bases. The DNA of the CDR3 is TGCAGTGCAGGCGCCGATCAGCCCCAGCATTTT. Translation gives CSAGADQPQHF.

The J gene is TRBJ2-5, the V gene TRBV29-1; TRBD2 matches at 9 bases. Looked up from germline, CDR1 is SQVTM and CDR2 is ANQGSEA. There are 15 residues in the CDR3. The ends lost 5 bases at V and 2 bases at J; junction bases unmatched: 9. CDR3 in DNA: TGCAGCGTTTATCTCCCTAGCGGGGCTCAAGAGACCCAGTACTTC. Its protein product is CSVYLPSGAQETQYF.

The chain is built from TRBV10-3 and TRBJ2-7; D possibly corresponds to TRBD1 (6 bases). Trimming left V 10 bases short and J 5 bases short, with 9 bases between. This CDR3 has 10 amino acids. Germline V gene data show CDR1 as ENHRY and CDR2 as SYGVKD. CDR3 bases: TGTGCCACCCGGGACAACGAGCAGTACTTC. It yields the protein CATRDNEQYF.

This clonotype has ten or more counts. The rearrangement joins TRBV6-5 to TRBJ1-3; D is ambiguous. From germline, CDR1 is MNHEY and CDR2 SVGAGI. CDR3 size: 13 residues. V lost 10 bases and J lost 0, with 10 bases in between. This CDR3 is CAIRDHSGNTIYF. The CDR3 coding sequence is TGTGCCATTCGAGATCACTCTGGAAACACCATATATTTT.

This clonotype was counted many times. V gene TRBV6-5 combines with J gene TRBJ2-2; no clear D gene. V lost 7 bases and J 7 bases, leaving 7 bases between the germline ends. In germline, CDR1 is MNHEY, CDR2 SVGAGI. The CDR3 consists of 11 residues. CDR3 nucleotides: TGTGCCAGCACCTTTCGCGGGGAGCTGTTTTTT. Protein: CASTFRGELFF.

This clonotype was picked up many times. The chain uses TRBV6-1 and TRBJ2-5; D remains ambiguous. In germline, CDR1 is MNHNS, CDR2 SASEGT. The V end lost 7 bases, the J end lost 2 bases, and 14 bases lay between the germline ends. CDR3 length equals 14 residues. CDR3 sequence: CASTLSNVQETQYF. In DNA, the CDR3 is TGTGCCAGCACCCTAAGCAACGTACAAGAGACCCAGTACTTC.

In this sample, this clonotype turned up a few times. The V gene is TRBV28, the J gene TRBJ2-5; TRBD1 matches at 8 bases. Germline assignment: CDR1 MDHEN and CDR2 SYDVKM. The CDR3 spans 15 residues. V shed 5 bases, J shed 3 bases, and the junction held 8 bases outside the gene matches. The CDR3 spells CASSDTRDRKETQYF. The CDR3 region has the DNA TGTGCCAGCAGTGATACCCGGGACAGGAAAGAGACCCAGTACTTC.

The table lists this clonotype with many counts. CDR3 coding DNA: TGTGCCATCAGCGAGGAGAACGGCTATGGCTACACCTTC. As protein: CAISEENGYGYTF. The V and J genes are TRBV10-3 and TRBJ1-2, with D hard to call. CDR3 size: 13 residues. With 6 bases removed from V and 4 bases from J, the gap between germline ends came to 12 bases. The V gene's germline CDR1 is ENHRY and CDR2 SYGVKD.

This clonotype was seen many times. The CDR3, as DNA: TGTGCCAGCAGTTACGACCCCCGAGACAACAACTATGGCTACACCTTC. It yields the protein CASSYDPRDNNYGYTF. The chain uses TRBV6-5 and TRBJ1-2; D is undetermined. Trimming removed 2 bases at V and 2 bases at J, with 15 bases between. In germline, CDR1 is MNHEY, CDR2 SVGAGI. The CDR3 length is 16 residues.

In this sample, this clonotype turned up many times. The chain links TRBV6-5 to TRBJ1-1, with a tentative D call TRBD1 (6 bases). Germline lookup yields CDR1 MNHEY and CDR2 SVGAGI. V dropped 6 bases and J dropped 2 bases, with 16 bases sitting between them. There are 15 residues in the CDR3. Here the CDR3 DNA reads TGTGCCAGCAGCAGAAAACAGGGCTTCAACACTGAAGCTTTCTTT. Its translation is CASSRKQGFNTEAFF.

In its sample, this clonotype was seen a few times. The chain recombines TRBV6-2 or TRBV6-3 with TRBJ2-7, with D perhaps matching TRBD2 (6 bases). The CDR3 length is 16 residues. V lost 5 bases, J lost 2 bases, and 19 bases lay in between. Germline V gene data show CDR1 as MNHEY and CDR2 as SVGEGT. CDR3 coding DNA: TGTGCCAGCAGTGATGTGGTACATTCGGGGGCCTACGAGCAGTACTTC. Translated: CASSDVVHSGAYEQYF.